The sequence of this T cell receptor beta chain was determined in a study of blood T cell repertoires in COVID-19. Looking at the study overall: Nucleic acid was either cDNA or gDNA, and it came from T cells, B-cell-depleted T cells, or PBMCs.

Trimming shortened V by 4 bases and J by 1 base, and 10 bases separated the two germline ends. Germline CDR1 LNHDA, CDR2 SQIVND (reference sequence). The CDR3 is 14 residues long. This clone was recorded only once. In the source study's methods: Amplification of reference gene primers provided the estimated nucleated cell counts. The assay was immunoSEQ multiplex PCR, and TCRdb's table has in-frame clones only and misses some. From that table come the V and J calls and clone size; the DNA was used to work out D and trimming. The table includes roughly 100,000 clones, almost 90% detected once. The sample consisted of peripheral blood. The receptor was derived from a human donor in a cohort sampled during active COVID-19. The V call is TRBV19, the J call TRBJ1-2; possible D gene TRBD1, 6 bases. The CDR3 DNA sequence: TGTGCCAGTAGTACTGGACAGATTAACTATGGCTACACCTTC. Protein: CASSTGQINYGYTF.